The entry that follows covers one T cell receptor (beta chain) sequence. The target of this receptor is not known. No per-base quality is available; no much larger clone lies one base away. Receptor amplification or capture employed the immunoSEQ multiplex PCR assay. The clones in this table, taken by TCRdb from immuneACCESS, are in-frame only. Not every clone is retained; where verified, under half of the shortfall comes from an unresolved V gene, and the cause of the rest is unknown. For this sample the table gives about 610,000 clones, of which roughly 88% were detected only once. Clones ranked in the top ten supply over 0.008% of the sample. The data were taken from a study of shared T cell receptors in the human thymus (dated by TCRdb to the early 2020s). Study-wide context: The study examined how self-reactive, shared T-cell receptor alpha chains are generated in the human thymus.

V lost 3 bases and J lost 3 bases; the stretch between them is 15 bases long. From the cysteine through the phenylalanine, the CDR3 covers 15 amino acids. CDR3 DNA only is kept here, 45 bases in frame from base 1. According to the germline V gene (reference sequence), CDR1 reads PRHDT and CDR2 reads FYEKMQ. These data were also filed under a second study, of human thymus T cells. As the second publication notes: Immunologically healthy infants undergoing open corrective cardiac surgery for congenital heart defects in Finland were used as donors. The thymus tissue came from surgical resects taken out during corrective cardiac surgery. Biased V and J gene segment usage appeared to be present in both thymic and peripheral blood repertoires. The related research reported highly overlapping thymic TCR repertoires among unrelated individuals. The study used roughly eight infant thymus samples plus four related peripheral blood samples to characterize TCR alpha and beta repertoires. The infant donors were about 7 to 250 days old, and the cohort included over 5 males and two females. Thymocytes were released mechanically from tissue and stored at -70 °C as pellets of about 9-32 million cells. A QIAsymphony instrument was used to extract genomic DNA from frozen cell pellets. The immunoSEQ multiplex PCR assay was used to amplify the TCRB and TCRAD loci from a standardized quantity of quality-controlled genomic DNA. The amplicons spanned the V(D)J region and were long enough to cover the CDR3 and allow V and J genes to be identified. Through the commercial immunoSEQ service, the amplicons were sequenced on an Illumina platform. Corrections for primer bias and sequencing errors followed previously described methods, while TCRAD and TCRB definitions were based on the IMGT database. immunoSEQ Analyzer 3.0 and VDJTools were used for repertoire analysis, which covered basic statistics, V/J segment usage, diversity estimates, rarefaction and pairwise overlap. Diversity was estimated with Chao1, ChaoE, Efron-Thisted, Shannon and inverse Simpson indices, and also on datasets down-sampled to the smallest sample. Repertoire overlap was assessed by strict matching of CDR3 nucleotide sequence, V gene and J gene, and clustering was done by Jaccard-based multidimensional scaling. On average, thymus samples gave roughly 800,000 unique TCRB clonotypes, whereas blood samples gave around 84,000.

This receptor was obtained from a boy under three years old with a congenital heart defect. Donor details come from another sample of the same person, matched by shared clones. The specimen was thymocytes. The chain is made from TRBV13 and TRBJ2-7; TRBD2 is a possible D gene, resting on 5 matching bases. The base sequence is TGTGCCAGCAGCTTCGGAGCGGTTCCTTTCTACGAGCAGTACTTC. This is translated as CASSFGAVPFYEQYF.